The clone carrying this T cell receptor beta chain was detected only a few times. Its antigen remains unknown. This sample was taken from a study of cytomegalovirus exposure and HLA in healthy donors. The CDR3 is made up of 14 amino acids. Germline assignment: CDR1 MNHEY and CDR2 SVGAGI. Trimming removed 6 bases from V and 0 bases from J; junction bases left unmatched: 5. Primers for the PCR totalled 60 Vbeta and 13 Jbeta. TCRdb's copy holds only in-frame clones and misses some; the assay was immunoSEQ multiplex PCR. This table holds 160,000 or so clones, around 64% found once. Study-wide results and caveats: The authors reported that TCR beta sequences could predict HLA-A and HLA-B alleles. These predictions were accurate for most subjects in the first cohort. In all likelihood, a cluster of highly shared sequence variants was a sequencing artifact. Earlier results showed most TCR beta V segments being productive about 87% or about 30% of the time. Donors belonging to an Asian-associated ancestry cluster reportedly showed fewer N-insertions in productive TCRs than the roughly 700-donor mean, according to what a later analysis found.

The receptor comes from a woman in her 30s in good health and CMV-seronegative. The gene calls are TRBV6-5 and TRBJ2-7; TRBD2 agrees at 7 bases. The material sequenced was PBMCs. The CDR3 nucleotides are TGTGCCAGCAGACAAGCGGGACCCTCCTACGAGCAGTACTTC. This translates into CASRQAGPSYEQYF.